The present T cell receptor beta chain was sequenced within a study of T cells in Graves' hyperthyroidism and ophthalmopathy. General observations from the study: Blood also carried most thyroid clonotypes expanded above 0.001. Before onset, ophthalmopathy was predicted by the model a median about 6.2 months earlier.

This CDR3 is 14 amino acids long. The junction had 6 bases not matched to a gene; V was cut back by 4 bases and J by 4 bases. Germline V gene lookup returns CDR1 SGHRS and CDR2 YFSETQ. TCR beta CDR3 sequences were amplified from RNA transcripts. The HTBI primer set served for first-round RT-PCR of the TCR CDR3. TCRdb re-called the multiplex PCR reads through MiXCR, storing one row per CDR3 protein. The table has 350,000 or so distinct CDR3 sequences, around a sixth seen once; the top ten hold around 47%. This clonotype appeared a few times. Its target is unknown. In making diagnoses, clinical symptoms, serum thyroxine and TRAb, thyroid ultrasound and orbital computed tomography were all used. The PBMCs had their origin in 10 ml of fresh peripheral blood.

The receptor's source is a woman in her fifties or sixties with Graves' hyperthyroidism. The chain recombines TRBV5-1 with TRBJ1-2, with 8 bases aligning to TRBD1. Specimen: blood. CDR3 in amino acids: CASSPGGASYGYTF. CDR3 DNA: TGCGCCAGCAGCCCAGGGGGCGCTAGCTATGGCTACACCTTC.